The 10 T cell receptor beta chains reported below all come from one sample, sequenced in a study of blood T cell repertoires in COVID-19. TCRdb's copy holds only in-frame clones and misses some; the assay was immunoSEQ multiplex PCR. The data show fewer than 350,000 clones, about 85% seen once. The sample was peripheral blood. Every receptor here comes from a woman aged 50 to 65 with active or convalescent COVID-19.

The gene calls are TRBV19 and TRBJ1-1, with TRBD1 as a possible D gene (6 bases). The CDR3 has 15 amino acids. V dropped 5 bases and J dropped 5 bases, with 18 bases sitting between them. The germline V gene has CDR1 LNHDA and CDR2 SQIVND (reference sequence). This CDR3 is CASSGPGQRITEAFF. In DNA form, the CDR3 reads TGTGCCAGTAGTGGTCCCGGACAGAGGATAACTGAAGCTTTCTTT.

The V and J genes are TRBV12-3 or TRBV12-4 and TRBJ1-2; 8 nucleotides match TRBD1. V shed 4 bases, J shed 8 bases, and the junction held 6 bases outside the gene matches. The CDR3 has 13 residues. The chain's CDR3 is CASSSQGARGYTF. CDR3 bases: TGTGCCAGCAGTTCGCAGGGGGCGCGGGGCTACACCTTC.

V gene TRBV4-1 combines with J gene TRBJ1-6; no firm D call. Germline CDR1 MGHRA, CDR2 YSYEKL. The CDR3 spans 15 residues. Trimming took off 3 bases at V and 9 bases at J, with 15 bases between the two ends. CDR3 sequence: CASSQSGIVVSPLHF. The CDR3 DNA reads TGCGCCAGCAGCCAGTCCGGGATTGTGGTTTCACCCCTCCACTTT.

The chain has TRBV21-1 and TRBJ1-1; no DNA check was done on the table's D call, TRBD1. TRBV21-1 is a known pseudogene. The CDR3 has 15 amino acids. CDR3 amino acids: CASSTVTLMNTEAFF. As DNA, the CDR3 is TGTGCCAGCAGCACCGTGACACTCATGAACACTGAAGCTTTCTTT.

This chain links TRBV7-9 with TRBJ1-5; D might be TRBD1 (5 bases). CDR1 SEHNR and CDR2 FQNEAQ come from the germline V gene (reference sequence). The CDR3 loop spans 13 amino acids. Trimming shortened V by 6 bases and J by 1 base, and 7 bases separated the two germline ends. DNA of the CDR3: TGTGCCAGCAGATCAGGGAGCAATCAGCCCCAGCATTTT. Protein sequence: CASRSGSNQPQHF.

This CDR3 is CASSLGAPPRNEKLFF. The CDR3 nucleotides read TGCGCCAGCAGTCTGGGAGCGCCCCCCCGGAATGAAAAACTGTTTTTT. The chain carries TRBV5-1 and TRBJ1-4; D remains unclear. Trimming shortened V by 5 bases and J by 5 bases, and 19 bases separated the two germline ends. Germline V lookup: CDR1 SGHRS, CDR2 YFSETQ. The CDR3 runs 16 residues.

V and J are TRBV7-2 and TRBJ2-1, with D possibly being TRBD2 (5 bases). Looked up from germline, CDR1 is SGHTA and CDR2 is FQGNSA. Trimming shortened V by 5 bases and J by 4 bases, and 15 bases separated the two germline ends. The CDR3 sequence is 15 residues long. The CDR3 sequence is CASSPLGGAYNEQFF. The CDR3 DNA follows: TGTGCCAGCAGCCCCCTTGGAGGAGCGTACAATGAGCAGTTCTTC.

The chain uses TRBV28 and TRBJ1-2; perhaps TRBD1 as D (6 bases). The length of the CDR3 is 12 residues. The germline V gene has CDR1 MDHEN and CDR2 SYDVKM. Deletions cut 4 bases from V and 3 bases from J, with 6 bases between. The CDR3 DNA reads TGTGCCAGCAGTTACAGGGACTATGGCTACACCTTC. Its protein is CASSYRDYGYTF.

The chain is built from TRBV2 and TRBJ2-4; TRBD1 matches at 9 bases. Germline CDR1 is SNHLY and CDR2 is FYNNEI. After removal of 6 bases from V and 8 bases from J, the junction contained 14 bases not matched to a gene. The CDR3 covers 16 residues. The DNA for the CDR3 is TGTGCCAGCAGCCTGGACAGGGGACAGGTAACGGACATTCAGTACTTC. Amino acid sequence: CASSLDRGQVTDIQYF. Based on the CDR3 plus reference TRBV2 and TRBJ2-4, the full variable domain is EPEVTQTPSHQVTQMGQEVILRCVPISNHLYFYWYRQILGQKVEFLVSFYNNEISEKSEIFDDQFSVERPDGSNFTLKIRSTKLEDSAMYFCASSLDRGQVTDIQYFGAGTRLSVL.

This clone showed up just a few times. One junction end disagrees with the germline gene, perhaps due to a read error. The V and J genes are TRBV19 and TRBJ2-6; 11 bases fit TRBD1. Germline CDR1 reads LNHDA; CDR2 reads SQIVND (reference sequence). The CDR3 is made up of 20 amino acids. The CDR3 sequence: CASRIGFGTGGNPGANVLTF. CDR3 nucleotides: TGTGCCAGTAGAATAGGGTTCGGGACAGGGGGAAACCCTGGGGCCAACGTCCTGACTTTC.